Described below is a single T cell receptor beta chain sequence and its context. No cognate antigen has been identified for it. The input lacks base qualities; no much larger clone sits a single base away. The library relied on the immunoSEQ multiplex PCR assay. A mixture of 60 forward primers for TCR Vbeta segments and 13 reverse primers for TCR Jbeta segments was used in the multiplex PCR. The CDR3 region of rearranged TCR beta genes was amplified from genomic DNA with a multiplex PCR assay. The Illumina HiSeq System was used to sequence the amplified TCR beta libraries as 87-base-pair reads. On the authors' methods: A later analysis tallied about 77 million unique TCR beta chains across the approximately 670 repertoires, and about 10 million of those chains were shared by two or more donors. Raw reads were error-corrected and collapsed into unique sequences by a nearest-neighbor algorithm in which closely related sequences were merged to remove PCR and sequencing errors. To assign V, D and J gene segments, CDR3 sequences were aligned to IMGT reference sequences. For a sequence to be retained, a match of at least six nucleotides was required to both a V gene segment and a J gene segment. Rearrangements were classified as productive when the CDR3 lacked stop codons and remained in frame with V and J, and all other rearrangements were classified as non-productive. CDR3 was defined by IMGT convention, running from the second conserved V-encoded cysteine to the conserved J-encoded phenylalanine. In an earlier analysis of 500 to 650 of the donors, sequences lacking an unambiguous match to a single V gene segment were excluded. In an earlier analysis of approximately 550 of the donors, V segments were called functional above 56.7% productive rearrangements and were called segregating when the between-donor standard deviation exceeded 5%. A statistical classification framework was built to diagnose cytomegalovirus status from the catalog of TCR beta chain sequences. A later analysis assigned V and J genes by comparing TCR nucleotide sequences with IMGT/GENE-DB human TR gene sequences. The TCRdist pipeline was used in a later analysis to assign CDR3 sequences and most-parsimonious VDJ recombination scenarios. In a later analysis, each TCR beta chain was defined by its CDR3 amino acid sequence together with its V-gene family, and reads without a unique V-gene family were excluded. To address suspected cross-contamination and a sequencing artifact, a later analysis removed around 600 highly shared, low-generation-probability nucleotide sequences. A later analysis calculated a clonal expansion index for each public chain from normalized within-repertoire ranks of inferred template counts. In a later analysis, generation probabilities were computed with a VDJ recombination model fitted to out-of-frame rearrangements, and the resulting probabilities were checked against IGoR. In a later analysis, TCR-TCR, TCR-HLA and TCR-CMV co-occurrence was scored with hypergeometric tests, and a repertoire-size bias correction was applied to TCR pairs. In a later analysis, false discovery rates were estimated by permuting HLA or CMV assignments 20 times. In a later analysis, co-occurring TCRs were grouped using DBSCAN, and TCRdist sequence similarity was added for clustering within HLA-allele-positive subsets. Co-occurrence clustering excluded repertoires with fewer than 30,000 or more than 120,000 public chains, plus five with anomalous nucleotide sharing. TCRdb mirrors the immuneACCESS table, restricted to in-frame sequences. Some clones are absent from its copies; in checked studies, under half trace to an unresolved V gene, and the reason for the others is unknown. That table gives V, J and clone size, and the DNA gave D and trimming. Recorded for this sample are some 91,000 clones; around 77% of them occurred a single time. Jointly, the top ten make up around 3.4% of the sample.

The data were obtained in a study of cytomegalovirus exposure and HLA in healthy donors (dated by TCRdb to 2017 to 2019). Notes on the research overall: An earlier analysis of approximately 590 of the donors reported 276 Gb of sequence data and 120 million or so unique TCR beta sequences from 150 million to 200 million T cells. The number of donors typed differed by locus, with roughly 629-640 for A, B, C, DRB1 and DQB1, roughly 520 for DQA1, approximately 580 for DPA1, and 450 to 480 for DPB1. An earlier analysis of roughly 600 of the donors used high-throughput TCR beta sequencing to judge whether each TCR beta V gene segment behaved as functional or pseudogenic. A later genetic analysis used genome-wide SNP genotypes for about 60% of the roughly 700 donors, treating that subset as a discovery cohort. In addition to the first cohort of roughly 670 subjects, a separate validation cohort of 120 different subjects was used. An early release covering more than 500 HLA-typed donors comprised around 300 gigabases of sequencing data and 85 million to 100 million unique TCR sequences. To predict cytomegalovirus infection status, the study combined high-throughput TCR immunosequencing, statistical association of individual TCRs with disease status, and machine learning. The study profiled the T cell repertoires of more than 500 subjects by immunosequencing and related them to cytomegalovirus serostatus. The later analysis used no new phenotypic data to find candidate immune exposures, relying instead on TCR beta sequences and their occurrence across donors. Of the roughly 410 genotyped donors, roughly 76% were placed in the genetic ancestry cluster associated with self-reported Caucasian donors. On average, around 230,000 unique TCR beta nucleotide sequences were sequenced per donor among more than 350 genotyped donors of the cohort, with roughly 18% of those sequences being non-productive. The study aimed to test whether cataloging public T cell receptors could reveal signatures of past pathogen exposure. Class I and class II HLA loci were covered by the typing at four-digit resolution. Donor age, sex, ethnicity and CMV serostatus were collected together with the repertoire data. Roughly five DR-DQ haplotypes were handled as single units for association and clustering because linkage in the cohort was strong. A later analysis re-examined previously published TCR beta repertoires from about 670 donors and added high-resolution HLA genotyping to investigate patterns of TCR occurrence. Every discovery cohort repertoire had been produced on one sequencing platform.

General study outcomes and caveats: In a later genetic analysis, a missense DCLRE1C variant was associated with V-gene and J-gene trimming of TCR beta chains, and the association was replicated in an independent cohort. HLA typing was unavailable for some donors at each locus, so association tests used only the typed subset. Around 16 rarely observed V segments, including chromosome 9 orphons, were excluded from the earlier analysis of several hundred of the donors because counts were too low. In this cohort, only TCR beta chains were sequenced, and detectable features were limited by the absence of alpha or paired-chain data. In a later analysis, the rate of TCR association differed among HLA loci, with DRB1 alleles having the most associated TCRs and HLA-C alleles having the fewest. A later analysis found that most CMV-associated TCR beta chains appeared HLA-restricted, with HLA associations seemingly driven largely by CMV exposure. According to a later analysis, parvovirus B19, influenza, CMV and Epstein-Barr virus appeared linked to several top co-occurrence clusters. A total of 150 to 200 TCR beta chains were listed by the study as associated with cytomegalovirus. Most TCR sequences were observed very rarely across donors, whereas some public TCRs were present in many individuals. A later analysis found that HLA-associated TCR beta chains were more clonally expanded and had lower generation probabilities than equally common non-associated chains. The classifier was reported to diagnose cytomegalovirus status with high specificity and sensitivity in both the original and validation cohorts. A group of highly shared sequence variants was considered likely to be a technical artifact of the sequencing pipeline. Linkage disequilibrium might explain the correlated functional status among segregating V segments, but an unknown experimental factor could not be ruled out. Broadly in line with IMGT annotations, most TCR beta V segments showed up in productive rearrangements about 87% or about 30% of the time in an earlier analysis of several hundred of the donors. In a later analysis, some 17,000 TCR beta sequences were associated with specific HLA alleles at a false discovery rate of 0.05. According to the authors, the approach could potentially be generalized to other disease states and immunological phenotypes. In vitro tests confirmed that a few of the cytomegalovirus-associated TCR beta chains recognize cytomegalovirus antigens. Sequencing depth was assumed to be roughly uniform across donors in the presence/absence analyses, though that assumption may not hold. In a later genetic analysis, fewer N-insertions in productive TCRs were reported among donors in an Asian-associated ancestry cluster than the roughly 700-donor mean. Assigning TCR associations to individual alleles was difficult when HLA alleles, especially DR and DQ, strongly co-occurred. For the cohort, immune exposure information was limited to CMV serostatus. A further reported finding was that TCR beta sequences accurately predicted the HLA-A and HLA-B alleles for most subjects in the first cohort.

In total, over 600 healthy bone marrow donors made up the cohort. At the time of sampling, every cohort member was nominally healthy, though immune exposures that went unrecorded were likely present. The donor tested CMV seronegative, placing the donor among the 350 or so seronegative members of the cohort. A peripheral blood sample was collected from each donor, and TCR beta sequencing was performed on peripheral blood mononuclear cells. Genomic DNA extraction from the blood cell samples was performed with the Qiagen DNeasy Blood Extraction Kit. The sample taken for sequencing was PBMCs. This sequence was found in a man aged 40-50 years in good health and CMV-seronegative.

The sequenced DNA is TGTGCCAGCGGGAGGGAGAGCTCCTATAATTCACCCCTCCACTTT. It codes for CASGRESSYNSPLHF. Rearrangement joined TRBV2 to TRBJ1-6, with no confidently assigned D gene. Including the terminal cysteine and phenylalanine, the CDR3 comprises 15 residues. The only DNA kept is the CDR3, 45 bases in frame from the first base. Via the germline V gene, CDR1 is SNHLY and CDR2 FYNNEI. V sheds 8 bases and J sheds 0 bases, leaving 11 bases between their ends.